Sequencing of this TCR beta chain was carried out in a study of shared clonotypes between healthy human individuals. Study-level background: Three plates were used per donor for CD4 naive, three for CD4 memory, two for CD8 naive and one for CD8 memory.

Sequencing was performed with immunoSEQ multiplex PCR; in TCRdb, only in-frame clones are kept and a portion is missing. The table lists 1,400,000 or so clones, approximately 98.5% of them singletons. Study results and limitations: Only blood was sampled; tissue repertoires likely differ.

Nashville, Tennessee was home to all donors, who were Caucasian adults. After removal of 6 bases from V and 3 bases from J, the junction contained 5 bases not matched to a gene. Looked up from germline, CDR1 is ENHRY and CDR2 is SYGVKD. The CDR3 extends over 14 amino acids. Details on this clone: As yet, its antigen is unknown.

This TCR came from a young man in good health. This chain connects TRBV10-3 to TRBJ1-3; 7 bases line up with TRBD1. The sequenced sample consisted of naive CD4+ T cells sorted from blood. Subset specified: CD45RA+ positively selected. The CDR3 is CAIRGQIYGNTIYF. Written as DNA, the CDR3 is TGTGCCATCAGGGGACAGATTTATGGAAACACCATATATTTT.